These 10 T cell receptor beta chains share one sample of origin, sequenced in a study of Graves' ophthalmopathy and Graves' hyperthyroidism. The authors amplified TCR beta CDR3 regions from RNA transcripts. In the first round, RT-PCR was carried out with HTBI primers, and a multiplex PCR formed the second round. TCRdb re-called the multiplex PCR reads with MiXCR, one entry per CDR3 protein. This sample carries about 740,000 distinct CDR3 sequences, around 40% of them seen once, and the ten largest clones take 44%. Sequenced material: peripheral blood. Every receptor here comes from an adult man with Graves' ophthalmopathy.

On this clonotype itself: At one end the junction does not follow the germline gene, possibly because of a read error. The rearrangement links TRBV24-1 to TRBJ2-2, with 10 bases matching TRBD1. Germline lookup yields CDR1 KGHDR and CDR2 SFDVKD. The CDR3 totals 16 residues. The CDR3 DNA reads as TGTGCCAGCAGTTTAGGGACAGGGGTGTACACCGGGGAGCTGTTTTTT. Translated, it gives CASSLGTGVYTGELFF.

The CDR3 sequence is CASSTRFRATQYF. The CDR3 DNA reads as TGTGCCAGCAGTACGCGCTTCAGGGCGACCCAGTACTTC. V and J are TRBV2 and TRBJ2-5, with TRBD1 as a possible D gene (5 bases). Trimming stripped 5 bases from V and 7 bases from J, with 14 bases between. This CDR3 spans 13 amino acids. Germline lookup yields CDR1 SNHLY and CDR2 FYNNEI.

V gene TRBV2 combines with J gene TRBJ2-1; no clear D. Per germline, CDR1 SNHLY and CDR2 FYNNEI. The CDR3 spans 12 residues. V lost 7 bases to trimming and J lost 10 bases, with 14 bases between them. In DNA form, the CDR3 reads TGTGCCAGCACCGAAAAGCGAGTCGAGCAGTTCTTC. Encoded protein: CASTEKRVEQFF.

A word on this clonotype: It may be a read error: a sequence one base away is much more abundant. V usage is TRBV11-1 and J usage is TRBJ1-1; 8 nucleotides match TRBD1. From germline, CDR1 is SGHAT and CDR2 FQDESV (reference sequence). This CDR3 spans 12 amino acids. CDR3 bases: TGTGCCAGCAGCCCAACAGGGGGATACGCTTCCTTT. Protein: CASSPTGGYASF.

This clonotype was found many times. The chain links TRBV7-2 to TRBJ2-7, with D tentatively TRBD1 (6 bases). CDR3 size: 13 residues. With 1 base removed from V and 6 bases from J, the gap between germline ends came to 10 bases. Germline V gene sequence: CDR1 SGHTA, CDR2 FQGNSA. The CDR3 bases are TGTGCCAGCAGCTTAGAACAGGGAATCGAGCAGTACTTC. Residues: CASSLEQGIEQYF.

About this clonotype: The germline gene is not matched at one end of the junction; a read error may be the cause. V and J are TRBV10-3 and TRBJ2-6, with TRBD2 identical over 13 bases. CDR3 length equals 18 residues. Germline loops: CDR1 ENHRY, CDR2 SYGVKD. The CDR3, as DNA: TGTGCTATCAATTCTGGACTAGCGGGAGCTCTAGGGGCCAACGTCCTGACTTTC. Amino acids: CAINSGLAGALGANVLTF.

The J gene is TRBJ2-5, the V gene TRBV25-1; 7 nucleotides line up with TRBD1. V shed 6 bases and J 5 bases; nucleotides not matched to a gene: 15. This CDR3 is built from 16 residues. Germline V gene lookup returns CDR1 MGHDK and CDR2 SYGVNS. CDR3 loop: CASRPLDGQVRETQYF. CDR3 coding DNA: TGTGCCAGCAGACCACTAGACGGACAGGTCCGGGAGACCCAGTACTTC.

The chain carries TRBV5-8 and TRBJ2-6, with D uncertain. This CDR3 has 17 amino acids. From germline, CDR1 is SGHTS and CDR2 YDEGEE. V lost 1 base to trimming and J lost 0 bases, with 11 bases between them. The CDR3 DNA reads as TGTGCCAGCAGCTTGAATCTTGGGTTCTCTGGGGCCAACGTCCTGACTTTC. It translates to CASSLNLGFSGANVLTF.

The chain employs TRBV29-1 and TRBJ1-1; D may be TRBD1 (5 bases). Trimming left V 6 bases short and J 4 bases short, with 15 bases between. The CDR3 contains 13 residues. Germline assignment: CDR1 SQVTM and CDR2 ANQGSEA. The CDR3 nucleotides read TGCAGCGTCGGTGGGACGGTGAGCACTGAAGCTTTCTTT. Its protein product is CSVGGTVSTEAFF.

The V gene is TRBV7-2, the J gene TRBJ1-2; D unclear. Trimming cost V 1 base and J 0 bases, with 12 bases left between them. This CDR3 contains 16 residues. Germline V lookup: CDR1 SGHTA, CDR2 FQGNSA. The CDR3 coding sequence is TGTGCCAGCAGCTTAGGGCCCGGAACTGCTAACTATGGCTACACCTTC. Translating gives CASSLGPGTANYGYTF.